The 26 T cell receptor beta chains listed next were all sequenced from one sample in a study of blood T cell repertoires in COVID-19. Libraries were prepared by immunoSEQ multiplex PCR; TCRdb keeps only in-frame clonotypes and omits some of them. Seen here are under 130,000 clones, roughly 76% observed once, and the top ten hold approximately 9%. The specimen was peripheral blood. The receptors come from a woman between 65 and 79 years old with acute or convalescent COVID-19.

Written as DNA, the CDR3 is TGTGCCAGCAGCCGCTACTCCTACGAGCAGTACTTC. It specifies CASSRYSYEQYF. The J gene is TRBJ2-7, the V gene TRBV3-1 (or the pseudogene TRBV3-2), with no clear D. V lost 4 bases to trimming and J lost 0 bases, with 4 bases between them. This CDR3 region has 12 residues. Germline-derived CDR1 and CDR2 are LGHDT and YNNKEL (reference sequence).

The chain uses TRBV12-3 or TRBV12-4 and TRBJ1-1; D is perhaps TRBD1 (6 bases). The length of the CDR3 is 12 residues. The V end lost 3 bases, the J end lost 7 bases, and 9 bases lay between the germline ends. DNA of the CDR3: TGTGCCAGCAGTTTTAGCAGGGGTGAAGCTTTCTTT. Amino acid sequence: CASSFSRGEAFF.

The gene calls are TRBV6-5 and TRBJ1-2; TRBD1 agrees at 9 bases. This CDR3 spans 14 amino acids. Germline-derived CDR1 and CDR2 are MNHEY and SVGAGI. The trim removed 5 bases at V and 6 bases at J, leaving 7 bases unmatched. CDR3 nucleotides: TGTGCCAGCAGTCCCTTAGGACAGGGGCATGGCTACACCTTC. It is translated as CASSPLGQGHGYTF.

In its sample, this clone was seen a few times. V usage is TRBV5-1 and J usage is TRBJ2-1; D is possibly TRBD2 (6 bases). The CDR3 extends over 12 amino acids. V dropped 3 bases and J dropped 10 bases, with 11 bases sitting between them. Germline lookup yields CDR1 SGHRS and CDR2 YFSETQ. The CDR3 DNA is TGCGCCAGCAGCTGGGGGGTGCGCGAGCAGTTCTTC. Residues: CASSWGVREQFF.

V is TRBV10-3 and J is TRBJ1-1; possibly TRBD1 for D (6 bases). The V end was cut by 10 bases, the J end by 2 bases, with 11 bases between. CDR1 is ENHRY, CDR2 SYGVKD, per germline. The CDR3 is 12 residues long. CDR3 sequence: CATRTDNTEAFF. The DNA for the CDR3 is TGTGCCACAAGGACAGATAACACTGAAGCTTTCTTT.

CDR3 loop: CAISESRAGRNNEQFF. Here the CDR3 DNA reads TGTGCCATCAGTGAGTCGAGGGCGGGACGGAACAATGAGCAGTTCTTC. This chain joins TRBV10-3 and TRBJ2-1, with a tentative D call TRBD2 (6 bases). Trimming left V 0 bases short and J 5 bases short, with 14 bases between. In germline, CDR1 is ENHRY, CDR2 SYGVKD. CDR3 length equals 16 residues.

The chain's CDR3 is CATSDSRAKGQPQHF. The CDR3 DNA reads as TGTGCCACCAGTGACTCCAGGGCGAAGGGTCAGCCCCAGCATTTT. The genes are TRBV24-1 and TRBJ1-5, with D tentatively TRBD1 (5 bases). This CDR3 comprises 15 residues. Trimming left V 4 bases short and J 6 bases short, with 15 bases between. Germline V gene lookup returns CDR1 KGHDR and CDR2 SFDVKD.

This clone has just one count. V gene TRBV5-1 combines with J gene TRBJ1-1, with D tentatively TRBD1 (6 bases). The germline V gene has CDR1 SGHRS and CDR2 YFSETQ. The CDR3 consists of 13 residues. Trimming stripped 4 bases from V and 6 bases from J, with 13 bases between. CDR3: CASSTKQGSEAFF. The DNA of the CDR3 is TGCGCCAGCAGCACAAAACAGGGCTCTGAAGCTTTCTTT.

The chain couples TRBV5-1 to TRBJ2-7; TRBD2 might be the D (7 bases). Looked up from germline, CDR1 is SGHRS and CDR2 is YFSETQ. The germline V and J ends were trimmed by 3 bases and 2 bases, with 15 bases remaining between them. The CDR3 spans 15 residues. Here the CDR3 DNA reads TGCGCCAGCAGCTCCCGCGGGGGCAACCCCTACGAGCAGTACTTC. Translation gives CASSSRGGNPYEQYF.

The chain couples TRBV2 to TRBJ2-2; 8 nucleotides line up with TRBD1. In germline, CDR1 is SNHLY, CDR2 FYNNEI. J lost 3 bases, V lost 6 bases, and 9 bases had no gene match. CDR3 length equals 16 residues. The CDR3 sequence: CASRGLTGEDTGELFF. CDR3 in DNA: TGTGCCAGCAGGGGATTGACAGGGGAGGACACCGGGGAGCTGTTTTTT.

This clone was detected only once. This rearrangement joins TRBV11-2 to TRBJ2-7, with D maybe TRBD1 (6 bases). The CDR3 is 15 amino acids. Germline CDR1 and CDR2: SGHAT and FQNNGV. Trimming removed 5 bases from V and 2 bases from J, with 16 bases in between. CDR3 region: CASSVNGQPTYEQYF. Written as DNA, the CDR3 is TGTGCCAGCAGCGTCAACGGACAGCCAACCTACGAGCAGTACTTC.

This chain joins TRBV19 and TRBJ2-3; 7 nucleotides agree with TRBD2. J gave up 1 base and V 4 bases, and 2 bases lay outside the gene matches. The CDR3 has 14 residues. Germline V lookup: CDR1 LNHDA, CDR2 SQIVND (reference sequence). In DNA, the CDR3 is TGTGCCAGTAGTAGTCTAGCGGGCACAGATACGCAGTATTTT. It yields the protein CASSSLAGTDTQYF.

The CDR3 loop is CATGTGVLNTEAFF. Here the CDR3 DNA reads TGTGCCACCGGGACAGGGGTCCTGAACACTGAAGCTTTCTTT. The chain is built from TRBV10-3 and TRBJ1-1; 10 positions match TRBD1. The V segment lost 10 bases and the J segment 0 bases; nucleotides outside the gene matches: 5. Germline-derived CDR1 and CDR2 are ENHRY and SYGVKD. This CDR3 has 14 amino acids.

The V and J genes are TRBV7-8 and TRBJ1-1; 8 nucleotides agree with TRBD1. Germline CDR1 SGHVS, CDR2 FQNEAQ. The junction had 5 bases not matched to a gene; V was cut back by 4 bases and J by 1 base. This CDR3 has 15 residues. The CDR3 DNA reads as TGTGCCAGCAGCTCGGGACAGGCAAAGAACACTGAAGCTTTCTTT. Translating it yields CASSSGQAKNTEAFF.

V is TRBV30 and J is TRBJ2-1; 10 nucleotides match TRBD2. Germline loops: CDR1 GTSNPN, CDR2 SVGIG (reference sequence). The length of the CDR3 is 16 residues. The V segment lost 3 bases and the J segment 3 bases; nucleotides outside the gene matches: 8. CDR3 sequence (DNA): TGTGCCTGGAGGGCTCGGACTAGCGGTATCTACAATGAGCAGTTCTTC. Translated: CAWRARTSGIYNEQFF.

The rearrangement links TRBV3-1 (or the pseudogene TRBV3-2) to TRBJ2-3; 10 positions agree with TRBD2. The CDR3 is made up of 18 amino acids. Unmatched junction bases numbered 11, after V lost 4 bases and J lost 1 base. Germline-derived CDR1 and CDR2 are LGHDT and YNNKEL (reference sequence). Here the CDR3 reads CASSRSSGSPQCTDTQYF. DNA for the CDR3: TGTGCCAGCAGCCGGTCTAGCGGGAGTCCCCAATGCACAGATACGCAGTATTTT.

The V gene is TRBV11-2, the J gene TRBJ1-4, with D maybe TRBD1 (5 bases). This CDR3 region has 13 residues. Between the trimmed V and J ends, which lost 5 bases and 8 bases, there was a span of 12 bases. Germline CDR1 reads SGHAT; CDR2 reads FQNNGV. The CDR3 region is CASSPGIREKLFF. DNA for the CDR3: TGTGCCAGCAGCCCAGGGATTCGGGAAAAACTGTTTTTT.

J is TRBJ1-2 and V is TRBV6-5; D unresolved. Trimming removed 6 bases at V and 0 bases at J, with 14 bases between. In germline, CDR1 is MNHEY, CDR2 SVGAGI. The CDR3 covers 15 residues. The CDR3: CASSDSPHSNYGYTF. CDR3 sequence (DNA): TGTGCCAGCAGCGATTCGCCCCACTCTAACTATGGCTACACCTTC.

V and J are TRBV19 and TRBJ2-3; 11 bases match TRBD2. V was pared by 2 bases and J by 6 bases, with 10 bases of the junction left unmatched. Germline V gives CDR1 LNHDA, CDR2 SQIVND (reference sequence). This CDR3 has 17 amino acids. The chain's CDR3 is CASSILLAGGLGDTQYF. The CDR3 DNA is TGTGCCAGTAGTATATTGCTAGCGGGGGGCCTAGGGGATACGCAGTATTTT. Together with reference TRBV19 and TRBJ2-3, the CDR3 gives the full variable domain: DGGITQSPKYLFRKEGQNVTLSCEQNLNHDAMYWYRQDPGQGLRLIYYSQIVNDFQKGDIAEGYSVSREKKESFPLTVTSAQKNPTAFYLCASSILLAGGLGDTQYFGPGTRLTVL.

This clone was observed many times. This sequence joins TRBV2 and TRBJ2-7; TRBD2 matches at 11 bases. The germline V gene encodes CDR1 SNHLY and CDR2 FYNNEI. Trimming took 8 bases from V and 4 from J; bases not matched to a gene: 13. This CDR3 is 16 amino acids long. The CDR3 is CASDAPGTSGAYEQYF. CDR3 sequence (DNA): TGTGCCAGCGACGCCCCGGGGACTAGCGGAGCTTACGAGCAGTACTTC.

The chain couples TRBV4-3 to TRBJ2-3; TRBD2 agrees at 8 bases. This CDR3 contains 18 residues. V lost 1 base to trimming and J lost 0 bases; unmatched junction nucleotides: 9. In germline, CDR1 is LGHNA, CDR2 YSLEER. The CDR3 DNA is TGCGCCAGCAGCCAAGGATCGTTAGCGGGGTTTAGCACAGATACGCAGTATTTT. Protein product: CASSQGSLAGFSTDTQYF.

The chain couples TRBV5-1 to TRBJ2-7; D is uncertain. Germline CDR1 is SGHRS and CDR2 is YFSETQ. CDR3 length: 13 residues. V was clipped by 2 bases and J by 0 bases, with 6 bases between them. DNA for the CDR3: TGCGCCAGCAGCTTAGCCCCCTCCTACGAGCAGTACTTC. It yields the protein CASSLAPSYEQYF.

This chain's CDR3 is CASSFFDRIIGNEAFF. The CDR3 DNA reads TGTGCCAGCAGCTTTTTCGACAGGATCATAGGTAATGAAGCTTTCTTT. This sequence joins TRBV7-2 and TRBJ1-1, with D possibly being TRBD1 (6 bases). The CDR3 has 16 amino acids. Trimming removed 3 bases from V and 7 bases from J, with 21 bases in between. Germline V CDR1 and CDR2: SGHTA, FQGNSA.

V usage is TRBV14 and J usage is TRBJ2-7; D is possibly TRBD2 (5 bases). This CDR3 is built from 17 residues. Per germline, CDR1 SGHDN and CDR2 FVKESK. Deletions cut 1 base from V and 3 bases from J, with 19 bases between. The CDR3 region has the DNA TGTGCCAGCAGCCAAGTTGGAGGAGGCGCGGGCCTCTACGAGCAGTACTTC. This gives the protein CASSQVGGGAGLYEQYF.

This chain joins TRBV7-2 and TRBJ2-1, with 7 bases that match TRBD2. The CDR3 has 15 amino acids. Losses at the gene ends were 1 base for V and 4 bases for J; bases not matched to a gene: 4. Germline CDR1 is SGHTA and CDR2 is FQGNSA. The CDR3 nucleotides are TGTGCCAGCAGCTTAGGCGGGGGACTTTACAATGAGCAGTTCTTC. Translating it yields CASSLGGGLYNEQFF.

This rearrangement joins TRBV2 to TRBJ2-1, with D tentatively TRBD2 (6 bases). Trimming took off 3 bases at V and 1 base at J, with 10 bases between the two ends. This CDR3 is built from 15 residues. CDR1 is SNHLY, CDR2 FYNNEI, per germline. The CDR3 DNA reads as TGTGCCAGCAGTGAGGGGGGAAATTCCTACAATGAGCAGTTCTTC. Protein product: CASSEGGNSYNEQFF.